This T cell receptor beta chain appears in the sequencing data of a study of PD-1 blockade in classical Hodgkin lymphoma. Indicated time point: cycle 4 day 1 (C4D1), after less than 7 weeks of nivolumab. All the patients suffered relapse after autologous stem cell transplantation, and brentuximab vedotin exposure differed. This CDR3 region has 14 residues. Germline assignment: CDR1 GTSNPN and CDR2 SVGIG (reference sequence). V gave up 0 bases and J gave up 8 bases; unmatched junction bases: 8. Generated by immunoSEQ multiplex PCR, the TCRdb table keeps only in-frame clones and is missing some. In the table there are tens of thousands of clones, 80% of which are singletons.

The TCR comes from a human donor with classical Hodgkin lymphoma. V is TRBV30 and J is TRBJ1-2, with TRBD1 identical over 8 bases. Sequenced here: peripheral blood mononuclear cells (PBMCs), sampled before the fourth cycle of nivolumab. The CDR3 bases are TGTGCCTGGAGTGTACACCCGACAGGGGAAGGCTACACCTTC. It specifies CAWSVHPTGEGYTF.